What follows describes a single T cell receptor beta chain. This CDR3 region has 12 residues. Trimming took off 3 bases at V and 10 bases at J, with 12 bases between the two ends. CDR1 and CDR2 (germline): LNHNV, YYDKDF (reference sequence). Repertoires were generated with immunoSEQ multiplex PCR, while TCRdb's copy carries only in-frame clones and drops some. The sample yields 250,000 to 300,000 clones, over 70% seen once. This sample stems from a study of control samples from healthy donors and cancer patients. Input material: PBMCs. The chain uses TRBV15 and TRBJ1-1; D is possibly TRBD1 (5 bases). This receptor was obtained from a woman aged 55-69 years with lung cancer. CDR3 coding DNA: TGTGCCACCAGCAGGAGGGGTCAGCGAGCTTTCTTT. Its protein is CATSRRGQRAFF.